The 14 T cell receptor beta chains listed next were all sequenced from one sample in a study of T cell repertoires in cytomegalovirus infection. MiXCR, run by TCRdb on the reads, gives a single entry per CDR3 protein. The sample yields 150,000 to 200,000 distinct CDR3 sequences, roughly 28% seen once. Sequenced sample: PBMCs. The receptors stem from a human donor in good health (CMV status not recorded). Some clones in this sample may be carry-over from other donors' samples.

This clonotype has a handful of counts. J is TRBJ1-1 and V is TRBV10-3; 7 nucleotides line up with TRBD1. Germline lookup yields CDR1 ENHRY and CDR2 SYGVKD. After removal of 5 bases from V and 4 bases from J, the junction contained 10 bases not matched to a gene. This CDR3 is built from 15 residues. The CDR3 is CAISPVQGLSTEAFF. DNA of the CDR3: TGTGCCATCAGTCCAGTACAGGGGTTGAGCACTGAAGCTTTCTTT.

The chain has TRBV6-8 and TRBJ1-2; TRBD1 aligns across 7 bases. Trimming took 6 bases from V and 6 from J; bases not matched to a gene: 7. The CDR3 is 13 residues long. Germline V lookup: CDR1 MNHGY, CDR2 SAAAGT. Written as DNA, the CDR3 is TGTGCCAGCAGCCCGGGACAGAGGAATGGCTACACCTTC. Its protein is CASSPGQRNGYTF.

V and J are TRBV19 and TRBJ1-2, with D unclear. V lost 0 bases to trimming and J lost 7 bases, with 15 bases between them. The CDR3 is made up of 15 amino acids. The germline V gene encodes CDR1 LNHDA and CDR2 SQIVND (reference sequence). The CDR3 region has the DNA TGTGCCAGTAGTATAGAATCCGGGGAAGGATCTGGCTACACCTTC. Amino acids: CASSIESGEGSGYTF.

The chain uses TRBV25-1 and TRBJ1-2; D is unresolved. V was pared by 3 bases and J by 8 bases, with 10 bases between. The CDR3 totals 12 residues. Germline lookup yields CDR1 MGHDK and CDR2 SYGVNS. For the CDR3, the DNA is TGTGCCAGCAGTGAGGAGTTCAGGGGCTACACCTTC. Its protein product is CASSEEFRGYTF.

This clonotype was seen a handful of times. The genes are TRBV12-3 or TRBV12-4 and TRBJ1-5; D remains unclear. There are 14 residues in the CDR3. V lost 3 bases, J lost 6 bases, and 12 bases lay in between. The CDR3 nucleotides are TGTGCCAGCAGTTTGGGAGGGAACATTCAGCCCCAGCATTTT. Translation gives CASSLGGNIQPQHF.

The sample holds one count of this clonotype. It may be a read error: a sequence one base away is much more abundant. The chain recombines TRBV7-2 with TRBJ1-2; a weak D match, TRBD1 (5 bases). This CDR3 region has 15 residues. CDR1 is SGHTA, CDR2 FQGNSA, per germline. The CDR3 here is CASGIEGASNYSYTF. CDR3 DNA sequence: TGTGCCAGCGGTATAGAAGGGGCGAGCAACTATAGCTACACCTTC.

This clonotype has a handful of counts. The gene calls are TRBV28 and TRBJ2-7, with D perhaps matching TRBD1 or TRBD2 (6 bases each). The CDR3 contains 17 residues. V dropped 5 bases and J dropped 0 bases, with 20 bases sitting between them. Germline lookup yields CDR1 MDHEN and CDR2 SYDVKM. CDR3 residues: CASSTSPGTSYSYEQYF. In DNA form, the CDR3 reads TGTGCCAGCAGTACTAGCCCCGGGACATCCTACTCCTACGAGCAGTACTTC.

This clonotype was counted between two and nine times. J is TRBJ1-1 and V is TRBV19; tentative D call: TRBD1 (6 bases). This CDR3 comprises 13 residues. Germline-derived CDR1 and CDR2 are LNHDA and SQIVND (reference sequence). Between the trimmed V and J ends, which lost 6 bases and 1 base, there was a span of 9 bases. DNA for the CDR3: TGTGCCAGTAGCGGACAGTGGAACACTGAAGCTTTCTTT. Protein sequence: CASSGQWNTEAFF.

The rearrangement uses TRBV29-1 and TRBJ2-1, with TRBD2 matching over 9 bases. Per germline, CDR1 SQVTM and CDR2 ANQGSEA. The CDR3 extends over 13 amino acids. V was clipped by 6 bases and J by 8 bases; unmatched bases: 8. As DNA, the CDR3 is TGCAGCGTGGTAGCGGGGGATTTCGATGAGCAGTTCTTC. Protein: CSVVAGDFDEQFF.

Ten or more counts support this clonotype. The chain employs TRBV12-5 and TRBJ1-1, with TRBD1 matching 7 bases. Germline values: CDR1 LGHNT, CDR2 FRNRAP. This CDR3 comprises 13 residues. The ends lost 0 bases at V and 8 bases at J; junction bases unmatched: 3. The CDR3 region is CASGLVQGTEAFF. Written as DNA, the CDR3 is TGTGCTAGTGGTTTGGTACAGGGGACAGAAGCTTTCTTT.

The chain combines TRBV20-1 with TRBJ2-3; TRBD1 is a possible D gene (6 bases). CDR1 is DFQATT, CDR2 SNEGSKA, per germline (reference sequence). The V gene lost 0 bases and the J gene lost 4 bases, with 11 bases spanning the gap. The CDR3 has 14 amino acids. The CDR3 coding sequence is TGCAGTGCTAGAGACACAGGGAGCGCAGATACGCAGTATTTT. Translating gives CSARDTGSADTQYF.

This clonotype has at least ten counts. The rearrangement uses TRBV7-8 and TRBJ1-4; D is uncertain. V lost 3 bases, J lost 3 bases, and 8 bases lay in between. The CDR3 contains 14 residues. CDR1 is SGHVS, CDR2 FQNEAQ, per germline. The CDR3 spells CASSFGQSNEKLFF. In DNA form, the CDR3 reads TGTGCCAGCAGCTTCGGTCAGTCTAATGAAAAACTGTTTTTT.

The chain links TRBV2 to TRBJ1-6; weak D call: TRBD1 (6 bases). The CDR3 length is 14 residues. In germline, CDR1 is SNHLY, CDR2 FYNNEI. The ends were cut back, 4 bases at V and 7 bases at J, with 11 bases in the middle. The CDR3 DNA sequence: TGTGCCAGCAGTGCGCGGCAGGGGAATTCACCCCTCCACTTT. Encoded protein: CASSARQGNSPLHF.

This clonotype was picked up many times. The rearrangement joins TRBV7-2 to TRBJ2-3; D unresolved. The CDR3 consists of 14 residues. V lost 5 bases and J 5 bases, leaving 14 bases between the germline ends. Looked up from germline, CDR1 is SGHTA and CDR2 is FQGNSA. In nucleotides, the CDR3 is TGTGCCAGCAGCCAACCCGCGGAAGGAGATACGCAGTATTTT. Its protein is CASSQPAEGDTQYF.